The rows below give T cell receptor beta chains drawn from one sample of a study of cytomegalovirus exposure and HLA in healthy donors. Assay used: immunoSEQ multiplex PCR; TCRdb lists only in-frame clones, some missing. There are 110,000 or so clones in the sample; 60% to 80% occur only once, and approximately 5% lies in the top ten. The material sequenced was PBMCs. These receptors came from a woman in her 30s in good health and CMV-seropositive. Each CDR3 is given with its conserved first and last residue. The D gene is left open where the match is weak. Clone size is shown for a subset of rows, as once, few, many or a class of expanded clone.

j_call,clone_size,v_call,d_call,cdr3_aa,cdr3_nt
TRBJ1-1,.,TRBV10-3,.,CAISPRRDTRTEAFF,TGTGCCATCAGCCCAAGACGGGACACCCGGACCGAAGCTTTCTTT
TRBJ2-7,.,TRBV7-2,TRBD2,CASSILDGLAGGPYEQYF,TGTGCCAGCAGCATCCTAGATGGACTAGCGGGAGGGCCCTACGAGCAGTACTTC
TRBJ2-2,.,TRBV27,TRBD2,CATKRENNGELFF,TGTGCCACCAAGCGGGAGAATAACGGGGAGCTGTTTTTT
TRBJ1-3,.,TRBV14,TRBD1,CASSRGAHRGTSGNTIYF,TGTGCCAGCAGCCGTGGGGCCCACAGGGGGACATCTGGAAACACCATATATTTT
TRBJ2-1,.,TRBV9,.,CASSASSYNEQFF,TGTGCCAGCAGCGCCAGCTCCTACAATGAGCAGTTCTTC
TRBJ2-7,once,TRBV10-3,.,CAISDQGTYEQYF,TGTGCCATCAGTGATCAGGGAACCTACGAGCAGTACTTC
TRBJ2-1,.,TRBV10-3,TRBD2,CAIRFTAGYNEQFF,TGTGCCATCAGATTTACAGCGGGGTACAATGAGCAGTTCTTC
TRBJ2-1,.,TRBV7-9,TRBD2,CASSWRTSGSHEQFF,TGTGCCAGCAGCTGGAGGACTAGCGGGAGCCATGAGCAGTTCTTC
TRBJ2-7,few,TRBV6-5,.,CASSYSIHPYEQYF,TGTGCCAGCAGTTACTCGATTCATCCCTACGAGCAGTACTTC
TRBJ2-7,.,TRBV9,TRBD2,CASSVGPSGSYEQYF,TGTGCCAGCAGCGTAGGCCCTAGCGGTTCCTACGAGCAGTACTTC
TRBJ1-1,.,TRBV4-2,.,CASSQDLVRGGQAFF,TGTGCCAGCAGCCAAGATCTTGTGCGGGGCGGACAAGCTTTCTTT
TRBJ2-7,.,TRBV27,.,CASSLEGAVDYEQYF,TGTGCCAGCAGTTTGGAGGGAGCGGTGGACTACGAGCAGTACTTC
TRBJ2-2,.,TRBV6-1,TRBD1,CAFSDRGPGELFF,TGTGCCTTCTCAGACAGGGGGCCCGGGGAGCTGTTTTTT
TRBJ2-3,.,TRBV6-5,TRBD2,CASTSGSADTQYF,TGTGCCAGCACCAGCGGGAGCGCAGATACGCAGTATTTT
TRBJ2-7,.,TRBV6-1,TRBD2,CASRRTSGVLGEQYF,TGTGCCAGCAGACGGACTAGCGGGGTTCTTGGGGAGCAGTACTTC
TRBJ2-7,.,TRBV9,.,CASSVGAWAHEQYF,TGTGCCAGCAGCGTAGGGGCCTGGGCTCACGAGCAGTACTTC
TRBJ2-1,.,TRBV5-1,TRBD2,CASSLGRGGRNEQFF,TGCGCCAGCAGCTTGGGGCGGGGGGGCCGAAATGAGCAGTTCTTC
TRBJ1-1,.,TRBV6-1,.,CASSNMRALNTEAFF,TGTGCCAGCAGTAATATGAGAGCATTGAACACTGAAGCTTTCTTT
TRBJ1-1,.,TRBV11-3,.,CASSLVSVNTEAFF,TGTGCCAGCAGCTTAGTATCGGTGAACACTGAAGCTTTCTTT
TRBJ1-5,.,TRBV6-5,.,CASSSSPSDGNQPQHF,TGTGCCAGCAGTTCCTCACCCAGCGATGGCAATCAGCCCCAGCATTTT
TRBJ2-3,.,TRBV5-8,TRBD2,CASSLLAGVRDTQYF,TGTGCCAGCAGCTTACTAGCGGGAGTAAGGGATACGCAGTATTTT
TRBJ2-7,.,TRBV11-2,.,CASSLAPFEQYF,TGTGCCAGCAGCTTAGCCCCGTTCGAGCAGTACTTC
TRBJ2-3,.,TRBV10-3,.,CAISEGQGGADTQYF,TGTGCCATCAGTGAAGGGCAGGGAGGCGCAGATACGCAGTATTTT
TRBJ2-7,few,TRBV19,.,CASSAGTTYEQYF,TGTGCCAGTAGTGCGGGGACCACCTACGAGCAGTACTTC
TRBJ2-5,.,TRBV7-2,TRBD1,CASRRQGSFGETQYF,TGTGCCAGCAGAAGACAGGGAAGCTTTGGAGAGACCCAGTACTTC
TRBJ2-3,.,TRBV4-1,.,CASRDPKISHGDTQYF,TGCGCCAGCAGAGACCCAAAAATCTCCCACGGGGATACGCAGTATTTT